One sample yielded the 13 T cell receptor beta chains listed below, sequenced in a study of T cell responses to AZD1222 COVID-19 vaccine. Sequencing used immunoSEQ multiplex PCR; TCRdb keeps in-frame clones, though not all of them. This sample has tens of thousands of clones, with 84% found just once. Source: peripheral blood, taken on day 0 of AZD1222 vaccination. The receptors originated from an adult in good health.

The genes are TRBV10-1 and TRBJ1-5; D possibly corresponds to TRBD1 (6 bases). Trimming removed 10 bases from V and 0 bases from J, with 22 bases in between. CDR3 size: 17 residues. CDR1 and CDR2 from the germline V gene are WNHNN and SYGVQD (reference sequence). CDR3 in DNA: TGCGCCACCATAGTAATAAGGACAGCGGATAGCAATCAGCCCCAGCATTTT. Amino acid sequence: CATIVIRTADSNQPQHF.

This chain uses TRBV15 with TRBJ2-1; D may be TRBD2 (6 bases). The CDR3 extends over 14 amino acids. Deletions cut 0 bases from V and 9 bases from J, with 12 bases between. CDR1 is LNHNV, CDR2 YYDKDF, per germline (reference sequence). CDR3 coding DNA: TGTGCCACCAGCAGAGAGCGGGGCGAGCTTGAGCAGTTCTTC. Its translation is CATSRERGELEQFF.

The V and J genes are TRBV10-2 and TRBJ1-1; TRBD1 matches at 7 bases. The CDR3 consists of 14 residues. The V gene end was trimmed by 6 bases and the J gene end by 4 bases; junction bases not matched to a gene: 8. The germline V gene has CDR1 WSHSY and CDR2 SAAADI. CDR3 protein: CASRTDRVSTEAFF. CDR3 coding DNA: TGCGCCAGCAGGACCGACAGGGTGAGCACTGAAGCTTTCTTT.

The chain couples TRBV10-3 to TRBJ2-1; 13 bases are shared with TRBD2. V gave up 6 bases and J gave up 5 bases; unmatched junction bases: 7. This CDR3 has 16 residues. Germline assignment: CDR1 ENHRY and CDR2 SYGVKD. CDR3 nucleotides: TGTGCCATCAGGGAACTAGGGACTAGCGGGGACAATGAGCAGTTCTTC. Protein product: CAIRELGTSGDNEQFF.

This chain connects TRBV6-5 to TRBJ2-2; possibly TRBD2 for D (6 bases). Germline-derived CDR1 and CDR2 are MNHEY and SVGAGI. The CDR3 is 13 residues long. With 6 bases removed from V and 6 bases from J, the gap between germline ends came to 11 bases. As DNA, the CDR3 is TGTGCCAGCAGCCTGGGACTCCCCGGGGAGCTGTTTTTT. Encoded protein: CASSLGLPGELFF.

This clone was recorded a few times. V is TRBV7-9 and J is TRBJ2-5, with D possibly TRBD1 on 6 matching bases. Looked up from germline, CDR1 is SEHNR and CDR2 is FQNEAQ (reference sequence). V was clipped by 5 bases and J by 3 bases, with 19 bases between them. The length of the CDR3 is 16 residues. CDR3 sequence (DNA): TGTGCCAGCAGCCCTCCGACAGGCTTGATGGAAGAGACCCAGTACTTC. Translation gives CASSPPTGLMEETQYF.

The chain recombines TRBV6-5 with TRBJ1-1; possible D gene TRBD1, 5 bases. CDR1 and CDR2 from the germline V gene are MNHEY and SVGAGI. Trimming removed 5 bases from V and 1 base from J, with 14 bases in between. The CDR3 consists of 15 residues. CDR3 sequence reads: CASSLRDGRNTEAFF. DNA of the CDR3: TGTGCCAGCAGTCTAAGGGACGGTCGGAACACTGAAGCTTTCTTT.

The gene calls are TRBV28 and TRBJ1-1; D gene ambiguous. In germline, CDR1 is MDHEN, CDR2 SYDVKM. With 2 bases removed from V and 1 base from J, the gap between germline ends came to 5 bases. The CDR3 consists of 13 residues. The CDR3 coding sequence is TGTGCCAGCAGTTTAGTCGGGAACACTGAAGCTTTCTTT. Translating gives CASSLVGNTEAFF.

This clone was counted a few times. This rearrangement joins TRBV11-2 to TRBJ1-1; D may be TRBD1 (6 bases). Trimming took off 6 bases at V and 8 bases at J, with 16 bases between the two ends. Germline CDR1 SGHAT, CDR2 FQNNGV. The CDR3 length is 13 residues. The CDR3 loop reads CASSKDRRQEAFF. The CDR3 DNA reads as TGTGCCAGCAGTAAGGACAGACGACAAGAAGCTTTCTTT.

V and J are TRBV12-3 or TRBV12-4 and TRBJ1-2; 7 positions match TRBD1. The junction had 1 base not matched to a gene; V was cut back by 6 bases and J by 0 bases. The CDR3 is 13 amino acids. The CDR3 sequence: CASRQGSNYGYTF. The CDR3 nucleotides read TGTGCCAGCAGACAGGGGTCTAACTATGGCTACACCTTC.

The CDR3 DNA follows: TGTGCCAGCAGCCAAGGACAGGGGTTTGGCTACACCTTC. The encoded protein is CASSQGQGFGYTF. The rearrangement uses TRBV14 and TRBJ1-2, with TRBD1 matching 8 bases. The CDR3 is 13 amino acids. Germline V gives CDR1 SGHDN, CDR2 FVKESK. V lost 1 base to trimming and J lost 7 bases; unmatched junction nucleotides: 2.

This clone was detected only once. The chain joins TRBV9 to TRBJ1-2, with D hard to call. Germline V gene data show CDR1 as SGDLS and CDR2 as YYNGEE. The V end was cut by 0 bases, the J end by 2 bases, with 8 bases between. The CDR3 consists of 14 residues. The CDR3 region has the DNA TGTGCCAGCAGCGTAGAGGGTGGGAACTATGGCTACACCTTC. As protein: CASSVEGGNYGYTF.

This clone was recorded once. The V gene is TRBV5-5, the J gene TRBJ2-7; 8 nucleotides align to TRBD1. The ends lost 1 base at V and 3 bases at J; junction bases unmatched: 12. The CDR3 has 17 residues. Germline lookup yields CDR1 SGHKS and CDR2 YYEKEE (reference sequence). The DNA for the CDR3 is TGTGCCAGCAGCTTGAGTCCTGGACAGGGTGAACTCTACGAGCAGTACTTC. Translating it yields CASSLSPGQGELYEQYF.